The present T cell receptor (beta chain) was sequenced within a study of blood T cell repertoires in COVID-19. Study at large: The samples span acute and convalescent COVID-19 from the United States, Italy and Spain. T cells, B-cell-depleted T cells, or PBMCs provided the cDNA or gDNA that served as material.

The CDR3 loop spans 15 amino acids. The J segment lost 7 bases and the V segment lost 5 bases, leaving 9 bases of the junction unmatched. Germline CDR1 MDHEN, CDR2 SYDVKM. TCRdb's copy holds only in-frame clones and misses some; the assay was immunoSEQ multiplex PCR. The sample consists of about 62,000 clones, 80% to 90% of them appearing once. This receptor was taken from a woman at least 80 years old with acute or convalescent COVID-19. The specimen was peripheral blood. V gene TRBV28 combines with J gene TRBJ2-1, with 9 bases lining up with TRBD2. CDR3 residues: CASSSGLAPKNEQFF. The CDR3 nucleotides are TGTGCCAGCAGTAGTGGACTAGCGCCAAAGAATGAGCAGTTCTTC.